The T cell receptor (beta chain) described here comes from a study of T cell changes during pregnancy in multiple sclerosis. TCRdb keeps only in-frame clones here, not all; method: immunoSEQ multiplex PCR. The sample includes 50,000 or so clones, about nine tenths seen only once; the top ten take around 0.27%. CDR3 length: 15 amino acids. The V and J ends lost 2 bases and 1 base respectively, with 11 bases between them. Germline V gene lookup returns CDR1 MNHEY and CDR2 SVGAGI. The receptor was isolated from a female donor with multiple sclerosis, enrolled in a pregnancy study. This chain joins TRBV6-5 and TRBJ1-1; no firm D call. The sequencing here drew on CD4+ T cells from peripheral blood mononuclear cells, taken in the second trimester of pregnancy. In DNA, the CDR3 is TGTGCCAGCAGTTACACCAGGCCTGAGAACACTGAAGCTTTCTTT. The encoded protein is CASSYTRPENTEAFF.